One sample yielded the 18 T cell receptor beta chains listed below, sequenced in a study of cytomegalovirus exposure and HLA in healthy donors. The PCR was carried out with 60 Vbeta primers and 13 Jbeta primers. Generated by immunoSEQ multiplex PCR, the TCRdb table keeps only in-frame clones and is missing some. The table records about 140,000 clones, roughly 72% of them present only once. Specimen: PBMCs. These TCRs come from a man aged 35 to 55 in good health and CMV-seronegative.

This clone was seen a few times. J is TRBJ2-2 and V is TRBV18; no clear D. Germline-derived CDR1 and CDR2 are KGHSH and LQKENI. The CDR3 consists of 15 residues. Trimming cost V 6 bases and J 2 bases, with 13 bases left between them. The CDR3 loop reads CASSPQPVNTGELFF. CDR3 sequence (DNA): TGTGCCAGCTCCCCTCAACCGGTTAACACCGGGGAGCTGTTTTTT.

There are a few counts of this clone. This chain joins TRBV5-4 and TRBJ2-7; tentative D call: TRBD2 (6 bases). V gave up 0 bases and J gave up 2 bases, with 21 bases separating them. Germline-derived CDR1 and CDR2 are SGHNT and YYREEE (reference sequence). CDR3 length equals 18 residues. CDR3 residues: CASSLGGDSPTGTYEQYF. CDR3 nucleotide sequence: TGTGCCAGCAGCTTGGGGGGGGATAGCCCAACTGGAACCTACGAGCAGTACTTC.

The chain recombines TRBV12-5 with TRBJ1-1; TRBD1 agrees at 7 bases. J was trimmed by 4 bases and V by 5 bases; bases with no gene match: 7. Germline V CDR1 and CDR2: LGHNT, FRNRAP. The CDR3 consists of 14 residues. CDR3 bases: TGTGCTAGTGGTCCTCAATCAGGGGGCACTGAAGCTTTCTTT. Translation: CASGPQSGGTEAFF. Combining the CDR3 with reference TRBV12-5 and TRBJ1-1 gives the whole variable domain DARVTQTPRHKVTEMGQEVTMRCQPILGHNTVFWYRQTMMQGLELLAYFRNRAPLDDSGMPKDRFSAEMPDATLATLKIQPSEPRDSAVYFCASGPQSGGTEAFFGQGTRLTVV.

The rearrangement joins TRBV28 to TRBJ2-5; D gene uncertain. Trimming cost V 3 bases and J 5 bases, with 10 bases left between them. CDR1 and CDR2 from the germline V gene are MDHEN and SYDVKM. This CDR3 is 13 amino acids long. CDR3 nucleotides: TGTGCCAGCAGTTTGGAGATTATTGAGACCCAGTACTTC. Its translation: CASSLEIIETQYF.

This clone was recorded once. The CDR3 protein is CASSPRPGTSGGPPHEQYF. The DNA for the CDR3 is TGTGCCAGCAGCCCCCGCCCTGGGACTAGCGGGGGGCCCCCTCACGAGCAGTACTTC. The genes are TRBV11-2 and TRBJ2-7; 15 nucleotides agree with TRBD2. Germline CDR1 SGHAT, CDR2 FQNNGV. The CDR3 runs 19 residues. Trimming removed 5 bases from V and 5 bases from J; junction bases left unmatched: 16.

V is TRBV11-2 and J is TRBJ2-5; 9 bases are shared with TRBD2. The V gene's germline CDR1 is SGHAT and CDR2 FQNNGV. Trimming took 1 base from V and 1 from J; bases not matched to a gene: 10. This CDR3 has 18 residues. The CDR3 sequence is CASSLGLSGRGPQETQYF. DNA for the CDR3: TGTGCCAGCAGCTTAGGGCTTAGCGGGAGAGGACCCCAAGAGACCCAGTACTTC.

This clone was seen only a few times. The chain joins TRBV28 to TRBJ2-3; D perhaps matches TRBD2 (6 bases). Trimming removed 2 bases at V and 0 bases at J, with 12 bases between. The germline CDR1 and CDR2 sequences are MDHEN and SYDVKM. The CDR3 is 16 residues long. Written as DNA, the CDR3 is TGTGCCAGCAGTTTAGAGCCGGGGACTAGCACAGATACGCAGTATTTT. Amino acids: CASSLEPGTSTDTQYF. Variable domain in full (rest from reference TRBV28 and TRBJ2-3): DVKVTQSSRYLVKRTGEKVFLECVQDMDHENMFWYRQDPGLGLRLIYFSYDVKMKEKGDIPEGYSVSREKKERFSLILESASTNQTSMYLCASSLEPGTSTDTQYFGPGTRLTVL.

CDR3 sequence reads: CASSLYLRVGNQPQHF. For the CDR3, the DNA is TGTGCCAGCAGTTTATATCTCAGGGTGGGCAATCAGCCCCAGCATTTT. The chain has TRBV28 and TRBJ1-5, with TRBD1 as a possible D gene (5 bases). Germline CDR1 and CDR2: MDHEN and SYDVKM. The CDR3 sequence is 16 residues long. Trimming took off 1 base at V and 2 bases at J, with 12 bases between the two ends.

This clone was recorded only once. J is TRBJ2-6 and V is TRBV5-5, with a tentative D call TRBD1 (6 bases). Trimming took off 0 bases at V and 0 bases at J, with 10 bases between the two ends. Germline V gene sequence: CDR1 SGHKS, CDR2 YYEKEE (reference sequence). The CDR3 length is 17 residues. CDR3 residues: CASSLGTVPSGANVLTF. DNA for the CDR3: TGTGCCAGCAGCTTGGGGACAGTCCCCTCTGGGGCCAACGTCCTGACTTTC.

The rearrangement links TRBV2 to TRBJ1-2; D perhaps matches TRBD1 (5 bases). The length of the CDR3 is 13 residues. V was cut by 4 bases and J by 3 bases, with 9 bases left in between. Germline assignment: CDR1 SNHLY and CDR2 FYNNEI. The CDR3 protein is CASSAQGDYGYTF. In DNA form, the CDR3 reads TGTGCCAGCAGTGCTCAGGGTGACTATGGCTACACCTTC.

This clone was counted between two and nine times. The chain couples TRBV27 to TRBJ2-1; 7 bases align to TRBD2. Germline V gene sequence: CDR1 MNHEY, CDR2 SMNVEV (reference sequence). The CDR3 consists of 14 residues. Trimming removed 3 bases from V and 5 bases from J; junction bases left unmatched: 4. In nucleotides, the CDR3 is TGTGCCAGCAGTTTGGTACTAGCGAACAATGAGCAGTTCTTC. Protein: CASSLVLANNEQFF.

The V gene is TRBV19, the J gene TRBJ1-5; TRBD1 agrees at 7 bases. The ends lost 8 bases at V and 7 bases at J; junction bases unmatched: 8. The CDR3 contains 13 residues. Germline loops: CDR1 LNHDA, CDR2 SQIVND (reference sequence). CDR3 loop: CASSRQGGQPQHF. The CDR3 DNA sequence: TGTGCCAGTTCGCGACAGGGCGGCCAGCCCCAGCATTTT.

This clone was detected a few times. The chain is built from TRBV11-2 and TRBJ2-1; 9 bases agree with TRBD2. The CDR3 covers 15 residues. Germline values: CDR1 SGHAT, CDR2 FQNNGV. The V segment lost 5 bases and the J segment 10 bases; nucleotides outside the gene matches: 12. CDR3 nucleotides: TGTGCCAGCAGCCCCATAGCGGGGGACCTAGGAGAGCAGTTCTTC. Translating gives CASSPIAGDLGEQFF.

CDR3: CASSTSRLRTGDHSYEQYF. The CDR3 DNA is TGTGCCAGCAGTACTTCCCGGCTACGGACAGGGGATCATAGCTACGAGCAGTACTTC. V is TRBV27 and J is TRBJ2-7, with 9 positions matching TRBD1. Germline loops: CDR1 MNHEY, CDR2 SMNVEV (reference sequence). This CDR3 contains 19 residues. V lost 5 bases to trimming and J lost 3 bases; unmatched junction nucleotides: 20.

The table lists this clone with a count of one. The CDR3 DNA sequence: TGTGCCAGCAGTGAGTCACTAGCGGGGGCCTACGAGCAGTACTTC. Amino acid sequence: CASSESLAGAYEQYF. This chain connects TRBV25-1 to TRBJ2-5, with 11 bases that match TRBD2. The J call may not be correct, given that the DNA end is closer to TRBJ2-7. The germline V gene has CDR1 MGHDK and CDR2 SYGVNS. CDR3 size: 15 residues.

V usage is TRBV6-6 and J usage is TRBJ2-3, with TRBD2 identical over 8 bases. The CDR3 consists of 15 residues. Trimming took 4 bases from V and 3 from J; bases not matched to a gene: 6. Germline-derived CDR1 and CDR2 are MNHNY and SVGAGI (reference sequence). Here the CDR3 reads CASSFWAGGTDTQYF. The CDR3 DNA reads TGTGCCAGCAGTTTCTGGGCGGGAGGTACAGATACGCAGTATTTT.

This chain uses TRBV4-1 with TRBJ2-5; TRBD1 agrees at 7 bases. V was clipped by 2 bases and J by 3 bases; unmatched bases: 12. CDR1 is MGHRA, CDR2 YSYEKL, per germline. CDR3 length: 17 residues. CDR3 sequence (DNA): TGCGCCAGCAGCCAACACACTTTCCGGGACAGCAAAGAGACCCAGTACTTC. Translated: CASSQHTFRDSKETQYF.

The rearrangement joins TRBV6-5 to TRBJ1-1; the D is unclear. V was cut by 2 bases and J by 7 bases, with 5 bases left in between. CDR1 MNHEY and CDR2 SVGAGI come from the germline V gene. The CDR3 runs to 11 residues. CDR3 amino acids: CASSYSNEAFF. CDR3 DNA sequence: TGTGCCAGCAGTTACAGCAATGAAGCTTTCTTT.